This TCR beta chain was observed in a study of blood T cell repertoires in COVID-19. Across the whole study: From the United States, Italy and Spain came samples of acute and convalescent COVID-19. From T cells, B-cell-depleted T cells, or PBMCs came the material, which was cDNA or gDNA.

CDR3 length: 14 residues. Germline-derived CDR1 and CDR2 are SEHNR and FQNEAQ (reference sequence). Trimming stripped 5 bases from V and 6 bases from J, with 14 bases between. Original processing methods: Reference gene primers were amplified, and this amplification served to estimate nucleated cell counts. Only in-frame clones appear in the TCRdb table, and some are missing; sequencing was by immunoSEQ multiplex PCR. The DNA gave D and trimming, while V, J and clone size come from that table. This sample carries about 270,000 clones, about 80% of them seen once, and the ten largest clones take 8.6%.

This chain joins TRBV7-9 and TRBJ1-3; perhaps TRBD1 as D (6 bases). Sequencing used peripheral blood. The origin of this receptor is a human donor in a cohort sampled during active COVID-19. The CDR3 loop reads CASSSRDIENTIYF. CDR3 nucleotides: TGTGCCAGCAGCAGCCGGGACATTGAAAACACCATATATTTT.